These 21 T cell receptor beta chains share one sample of origin, sequenced in a study of early T cells in non-severe SARS-CoV-2 infection. TCRdb called the 5' RACE reads again in MiXCR, with one record for every CDR3 protein. The sample lists some 60,000 distinct CDR3 sequences, over 7.5% seen once, with 8.5% to 9% in the top ten. The sample consisted of whole blood. The receptors originated from an adult who was a healthcare worker with PCR-confirmed SARS-CoV-2 infection or an uninfected control (not recorded which).

This clonotype was observed a few times. The genes are TRBV7-3 and TRBJ2-1, with 9 bases matching TRBD2. The CDR3 extends over 15 amino acids. V gave up 5 bases and J gave up 7 bases; unmatched junction bases: 9. The germline CDR1 and CDR2 sequences are SGHTA and FQGTGA. CDR3 region: CASSQTSGRGNEQFF. The CDR3 region has the DNA TGTGCCAGCAGCCAAACTAGCGGGCGTGGGAATGAGCAGTTCTTC. The full variable domain, rest sourced from reference TRBV7-3 and TRBJ2-1, is GAGVSQTPSNKVTEKGKYVELRCDPISGHTALYWYRQSLGQGPEFLIYFQGTGAADDSGLPNDRFFAVRPEGSVSTLKIQRTERGDSAVYLCASSQTSGRGNEQFFGPGTRLTVL.

This clonotype has a count of ten or more. This sequence joins TRBV12-3 or TRBV12-4 and TRBJ2-1, with TRBD2 identical over 10 bases. The CDR3 has 15 residues. The trim removed 5 bases at V and 5 bases at J, leaving 6 bases unmatched. The CDR3 is CASSPPSGSNNEQFF. The CDR3 nucleotides are TGTGCCAGCAGTCCCCCTAGCGGGAGCAACAATGAGCAGTTCTTC.

The chain links TRBV4-1 to TRBJ2-1; 7 bases line up with TRBD1. V gave up 3 bases and J gave up 4 bases; unmatched junction bases: 6. The germline V gene encodes CDR1 MGHRA and CDR2 YSYEKL. There are 15 residues in the CDR3. CDR3 sequence reads: CASSHLTGPYNEQFF. CDR3 coding DNA: TGCGCCAGCAGCCACTTGACAGGGCCATACAATGAGCAGTTCTTC.

The rearrangement links TRBV27 to TRBJ2-1; 12 bases align to TRBD2. Germline CDR1 is MNHEY and CDR2 is SMNVEV (reference sequence). With 10 bases clipped from V and 8 bases from J, the junction kept 15 bases outside the gene matches. This CDR3 contains 16 residues. CDR3 protein: CATKFGLAGMGDEQFF. Here the CDR3 DNA reads TGTGCCACCAAATTCGGACTAGCGGGAATGGGGGATGAGCAGTTCTTC.

The chain is built from TRBV20-1 and TRBJ2-3, with 12 bases that match TRBD2. V was pared by 5 bases and J by 2 bases, with 8 bases of the junction left unmatched. Germline V gives CDR1 DFQATT, CDR2 SNEGSKA (reference sequence). The CDR3 totals 16 residues. CDR3 bases: TGCAGTGCTGCCCTTCGACTAGCGGGGGACACAGATACGCAGTATTTT. This gives the protein CSAALRLAGDTDTQYF.

As to this clonotype: Without the conserved terminal phenylalanine or tryptophan, this CDR3 likely stems from a read error. Because the CDR3's place on the DNA is in doubt, the DNA is left out and the CDR3 is given as listed by TCRdb. The chain employs TRBV20-1 and TRBJ1-2; the D call TRBD1 from the table was never checked on the DNA. Germline CDR1 DFQATT, CDR2 SNEGSKA (reference sequence). The CDR3 comprises 12 residues, both ends counted. The CDR3 protein is CSARRQYRTPSL.

This rearrangement joins TRBV20-1 to TRBJ1-5; TRBD1 matches 10 bases. From germline, CDR1 is DFQATT and CDR2 SNEGSKA (reference sequence). This CDR3 has 15 amino acids. V trimming: 4 bases; J trimming: 6 bases; junction bases outside the gene matches: 9. The CDR3 loop reads CSAIPVGQGFQPQHF. The CDR3 bases are TGCAGTGCTATTCCCGTGGGACAGGGGTTTCAGCCCCAGCATTTT.

The chain couples TRBV6-5 to TRBJ1-2, with 7 bases lining up with TRBD1. V was clipped by 7 bases and J by 1 base; unmatched bases: 6. Germline V gene sequence: CDR1 MNHEY, CDR2 SVGAGI. The CDR3 is made up of 14 amino acids. The CDR3 DNA follows: TGTGCCAGCACGGACAGGAGGTTTAACTATGGCTACACCTTC. Amino acid sequence: CASTDRRFNYGYTF.

The table lists this clonotype with many counts. This chain links TRBV10-1 with TRBJ2-5; 7 bases line up with TRBD1. CDR3 length equals 15 residues. V trimming: 5 bases; J trimming: 2 bases; junction bases outside the gene matches: 8. Per the germline V gene, CDR1 is WNHNN and CDR2 is SYGVQD (reference sequence). The CDR3: CASSRYGTAQETQYF. The CDR3, as DNA: TGCGCCAGCAGTCGCTACGGGACAGCTCAAGAGACCCAGTACTTC.

The CDR3 DNA sequence: TGTGCCAGCAGCGTCTCGAAAGAAGAGACCCAGTACTTC. Translated, it gives CASSVSKEETQYF. V gene TRBV9 combines with J gene TRBJ2-5, with unresolved D. The V end was cut by 2 bases, the J end by 3 bases, with 8 bases between. The CDR3 has 13 amino acids. Germline CDR1 SGDLS, CDR2 YYNGEE.

This clonotype showed up many times. The genes are TRBV7-9 and TRBJ2-1; 9 bases agree with TRBD2. The germline gives CDR1 SEHNR, CDR2 FQNEAQ (reference sequence). The CDR3 is made up of 17 amino acids. Unmatched junction bases numbered 17, after V lost 4 bases and J lost 10 bases. CDR3 in DNA: TGTGCCAGCAGCTCCGGGAGTCGGGTAGCGGGAGAGGAGGAGCAGTTCTTC. As protein: CASSSGSRVAGEEEQFF.

In this sample, this clonotype turned up many times. This chain uses TRBV2 with TRBJ1-5; D is uncertain. CDR3 size: 13 residues. V was cut by 7 bases and J by 3 bases, with 10 bases left in between. Germline CDR1 reads SNHLY; CDR2 reads FYNNEI. The CDR3 protein is CASIRVPNQPQHF. CDR3 DNA sequence: TGTGCCAGCATCCGGGTGCCCAATCAGCCCCAGCATTTT.

In its sample, this clonotype was seen many times. The chain links TRBV4-2 to TRBJ2-3; 8 nucleotides align to TRBD2. Trimming cost V 1 base and J 5 bases; bases outside gene matches: 11. The CDR3 loop spans 17 amino acids. Per germline, CDR1 LGHNA and CDR2 YNFKEQ. CDR3 nucleotides: TGTGCCAGCAGCCAAGGGGGCGGGGCGGGAGGAAGAGATACGCAGTATTTT. Residues: CASSQGGGAGGRDTQYF.

In its sample, this clonotype was seen many times. The chain combines TRBV6-1 with TRBJ1-5; weak D call: TRBD1 (5 bases). CDR3 length equals 14 residues. In germline, CDR1 is MNHNS, CDR2 SASEGT. Between the trimmed V and J ends, which lost 6 bases and 6 bases, there was a span of 15 bases. CDR3 sequence: CASRTARGGQPQHF. As DNA, the CDR3 is TGTGCCAGCAGGACCGCTAGGGGTGGTCAGCCCCAGCATTTT.

With respect to this clonotype: A read error may explain this, as a much larger clone is one base away. J is TRBJ2-5 and V is TRBV12-3 or TRBV12-4, with D unresolved. The V end was cut by 4 bases, the J end by 7 bases, with 10 bases between. This CDR3 has 12 amino acids. This chain's CDR3 is CASSSTTGTQYF. In DNA, the CDR3 is TGTGCCAGCAGTTCTACCACCGGGACCCAGTACTTC.

The CDR3 DNA follows: TGCAGTGCAGCGGGACTAGCGGGAGTGTTGGCAGATACGCAGTATTTT. Encoded protein: CSAAGLAGVLADTQYF. The chain links TRBV20-1 to TRBJ2-3; 14 nucleotides agree with TRBD2. The CDR3 spans 16 residues. After removal of 6 bases from V and 4 bases from J, the junction contained 9 bases not matched to a gene. Germline lookup yields CDR1 DFQATT and CDR2 SNEGSKA (reference sequence).

The sample holds a few counts of this clonotype. The J gene is TRBJ2-1, the V gene TRBV7-3, with 7 nucleotides matching TRBD2. This CDR3 comprises 15 residues. Unmatched junction bases numbered 5, after V lost 2 bases and J lost 4 bases. Germline values: CDR1 SGHTA, CDR2 FQGTGA. The CDR3 loop is CASSLGLAAYNEQFF. The CDR3 coding sequence is TGTGCCAGCAGCTTAGGGCTAGCGGCTTACAATGAGCAGTTCTTC.

This sequence joins TRBV20-1 and TRBJ2-7; 8 bases are shared with TRBD2. The V gene's germline CDR1 is DFQATT and CDR2 SNEGSKA (reference sequence). V was pared by 6 bases and J by 5 bases, with 15 bases of the junction left unmatched. The CDR3 has 15 amino acids. The CDR3: CSAKNPAGVSNEQYF. CDR3 in DNA: TGCAGTGCCAAAAACCCAGCGGGAGTTAGCAACGAGCAGTACTTC.

The table lists this clonotype with a few counts. This chain links TRBV5-4 with TRBJ2-6; 9 bases map to TRBD1. The CDR3 is 15 residues long. The germline V gene has CDR1 SGHNT and CDR2 YYREEE (reference sequence). With 4 bases clipped from V and 8 bases from J, the junction kept 7 bases outside the gene matches. CDR3 region: CASSVPGQGTNVLTF. In DNA, the CDR3 is TGTGCCAGCAGCGTCCCGGGACAGGGTACCAACGTCCTGACTTTC. The variable domain in full, with the rest retrieved from reference TRBV5-4 and TRBJ2-6, is ETGVTQSPTHLIKTRGQQVTLRCSSQSGHNTVSWYQQALGQGPQFIFQYYREEENGRGNFPPRFSGLQFPNYSSELNVNALELDDSALYLCASSVPGQGTNVLTFGAGSRLTVL.

The rearrangement joins TRBV12-3 or TRBV12-4 to TRBJ2-3, with 8 positions matching TRBD2. The junction had 13 bases not matched to a gene; V was cut back by 6 bases and J by 5 bases. The CDR3 contains 16 residues. The DNA for the CDR3 is TGTGCCAGCAGCCCATGGAGCGGGAGTGACGTAGATACGCAGTATTTT. The encoded protein is CASSPWSGSDVDTQYF.

This clonotype was detected ten times or more. The genes are TRBV27 and TRBJ2-3; 11 bases map to TRBD1. Germline V lookup: CDR1 MNHEY, CDR2 SMNVEV (reference sequence). The CDR3 is 15 amino acids. The V gene end was trimmed by 5 bases and the J gene end by 2 bases; junction bases not matched to a gene: 3. CDR3 nucleotide sequence: TGTGCCAGCAGTCTGGACAGGGGGCACACAGATACGCAGTATTTT. This encodes CASSLDRGHTDTQYF.